Described below is a single TCR beta chain sequence and its context. Its antigen remains unidentified. The source material, RNA transcripts, was used to amplify TCR beta CDR3 regions. First-round RT-PCR targeting the TCR CDR3 was performed with the HTBI primer set. From the multiplex PCR reads, TCRdb called clonotypes with MiXCR, one entry per CDR3 protein. This sample has under 350,000 distinct CDR3 sequences, with around a sixth found just once. This record belongs to a study of T cells in Graves' hyperthyroidism and ophthalmopathy. Broader study findings: Ophthalmopathy cases were set apart from stable hyperthyroidism by a 13 V-J model.

The PBMCs had their origin in roughly 9.8 ml of fresh peripheral blood. Sequencing used blood. The sequence was obtained from a woman aged 50 to 65 with Graves' hyperthyroidism.

The CDR3 DNA reads as TGTGCCAGCAGTTACACGAACAATCAGCCCCAGCATTTT. It encodes CASSYTNNQPQHF. The chain uses TRBV6-1 and TRBJ1-5; no definite D call. The CDR3 is 13 amino acids. With 5 bases removed from V and 3 bases from J, the gap between germline ends came to 8 bases. Germline CDR1 reads MNHNS; CDR2 reads SASEGT.